This TCR beta chain is drawn from a study of Graves' ophthalmopathy and Graves' hyperthyroidism. CDR3 length equals 12 residues. Germline V CDR1 and CDR2: DFQATT, SNEGSKA (reference sequence). Researchers took RNA transcripts and amplified TCR beta CDR3 regions from them. HTBI primers were used in a first-round RT-PCR, which preceded a second-round multiplex PCR. Each CDR3 protein is one row after TCRdb ran MiXCR on the multiplex PCR reads. In the table there are 620,000 or so distinct CDR3 sequences, 22% of which are singletons. The receptor was isolated from a woman younger than 35 with stable Graves' hyperthyroidism. Some clones in this sample may be carry-over from other donors' samples. Sequenced material: peripheral blood. The chain employs TRBV20-1 and TRBJ2-7; TRBD2 might be the D (5 bases). CDR3 residues: CRDREPTYEQYF. CDR3 sequence (DNA): TGCAGAGACCGGGAACCGACCTACGAGCAGTACTTC.